A selection of T cell receptor beta chains follows, all from one sample in a study of control samples from healthy donors and cancer patients. Clones were sequenced by immunoSEQ multiplex PCR, and TCRdb holds only the in-frame ones, with some missing. This sample yields some 56,000 clones, of which around 95% are seen a single time; roughly 2.3% belongs to the top ten. The specimen sequenced was blood. The source of these receptors is a man between 25 and 39 years old in good health. The CDR3 runs from the conserved cysteine through the conserved F or W. A D gene is named only where the DNA matches it firmly. Rows may omit the clone size; those that give it use once, few, many or a size class.

CASTRREPNTEAFF | TGTGCCAGCACCCGCCGGGAGCCGAACACTGAAGCTTTCTTT | TRBV5-8 | - | - | TRBJ1-1
CASSYSGGKGNQPQHF | TGTGCCAGCAGTTACTCGGGAGGGAAGGGCAATCAGCCCCAGCATTTT | TRBV6-2/TRBV6-3 | - | - | TRBJ1-5
CASRRGHTQYF | TGTGCCAGTAGGAGGGGTCATACGCAGTATTTT | TRBV19 | - | - | TRBJ2-3
CASSEGWQLYGYTF | TGTGCCAGCAGTGAAGGGTGGCAGCTCTATGGCTACACCTTC | TRBV6-1 | - | - | TRBJ1-2
CASSRTKSGTVGHEQYF | TGTGCCAGCAGCCGGACCAAATCCGGGACGGTGGGTCACGAGCAGTACTTC | TRBV5-6 | - | - | TRBJ2-7
CASSPGTQPAEKLFF | TGTGCCAGCAGTCCCGGGACGCAGCCAGCGGAAAAACTGTTTTTT | TRBV28 | - | - | TRBJ1-4
CASGVSSYEQYF | TGCGCCAGCGGGGTTTCGAGTTACGAGCAGTACTTC | TRBV5-1 | - | - | TRBJ2-7
CASGIGTGFYEQYF | TGTGCCAGCGGGATAGGGACGGGGTTCTACGAGCAGTACTTC | TRBV6-5 | - | - | TRBJ2-7
CASRTGGYEQYF | TGTGCCAGCAGAACAGGGGGATACGAGCAGTACTTC | TRBV12-3/TRBV12-4 | - | TRBD1 | TRBJ2-7
CASSRPPDRFYDGYTF | TGTGCCAGCAGCAGGCCTCCGGACAGGTTCTACGATGGCTACACCTTC | TRBV21-1 | - | - | TRBJ1-2
CASSLTGNTGELFF | TGTGCCAGCAGCTTAACAGGGAACACCGGGGAGCTGTTTTTT | TRBV7-9 | - | - | TRBJ2-2
CASSLDAGMNTEAFF | TGTGCCAGCAGCTTGGATGCGGGTATGAACACTGAAGCTTTCTTT | TRBV5-8 | - | - | TRBJ1-1
CASRETGGGNTIYF | TGTGCCAGCAGGGAGACAGGGGGAGGAAACACCATATATTTT | TRBV6-6 | - | TRBD1 | TRBJ1-3
CASSWGNEQYF | TGCGCCAGCAGCTGGGGGAACGAGCAGTACTTC | TRBV5-1 | - | - | TRBJ2-7
CASSIGEPVQPQHF | TGTGCCAGTAGTATAGGGGAGCCCGTTCAGCCCCAGCATTTT | TRBV19 | - | - | TRBJ1-5
CASSQLAGADTGELFF | TGTGCTAGCAGCCAATTAGCGGGAGCGGACACCGGGGAGCTGTTTTTT | TRBV7-7 | - | TRBD2 | TRBJ2-2
CSVAWTDRYGYTF | TGCAGCGTTGCTTGGACAGACCGCTATGGCTACACCTTC | TRBV29-1 | - | - | TRBJ1-2
CASSLLSGAEAFF | TGTGCCAGCAGCTTACTCTCCGGAGCGGAAGCTTTCTTT | TRBV7-9 | - | - | TRBJ1-1
CASSLGSTRASEQFF | TGTGCCAGCAGCTTAGGTTCGACTAGAGCTAGTGAGCAGTTCTTC | TRBV7-6 | - | - | TRBJ2-1
CASKERENEQFF | TGTGCCAGCAAAGAACGGGAAAATGAGCAGTTCTTC | TRBV28 | once | - | TRBJ2-1
CASSPADANTGELFF | TGCGCCAGCAGTCCAGCGGATGCGAACACCGGGGAGCTGTTTTTT | TRBV10-1 | - | - | TRBJ2-2
CASSLGQRIEAFF | TGTGCCAGCAGCTTAGGGCAGAGGATTGAAGCTTTCTTT | TRBV7-2 | - | - | TRBJ1-1
CASSGGANQPQHF | TGTGCCAGCAGTGGGGGCGCGAATCAGCCCCAGCATTTT | TRBV6-4 | - | - | TRBJ1-5
CASSLAVGRSYNEQFF | TGTGCCAGCAGCTTAGCGGTCGGGAGGTCCTACAATGAGCAGTTCTTC | TRBV7-9 | - | TRBD2 | TRBJ2-1
CASRLPSGSSYEQYF | TGCGCCAGCAGATTACCTAGCGGGAGCTCCTACGAGCAGTACTTC | TRBV10-2 | - | TRBD2 | TRBJ2-7
CASSYEGQPQHF | TGTGCCAGCAGTTACGAGGGTCAGCCCCAGCATTTT | TRBV6-2/TRBV6-3 | - | - | TRBJ1-5
CASSSDNNQPQHF | TGTGCCAGCAGCTCCGACAACAATCAGCCCCAGCATTTT | TRBV6-5 | - | - | TRBJ1-5
CASSFRGLNEQFF | TGTGCCAGCAGCTTCAGGGGGCTCAATGAGCAGTTCTTC | TRBV27 | - | TRBD1 | TRBJ2-1
CASSVGADPITGELFF | TGTGCCAGCAGCGTAGGAGCAGACCCAATCACCGGGGAGCTGTTTTTT | TRBV9 | - | - | TRBJ2-2
CASSLYGGQGLYEQYF | TGTGCCAGCAGCTTATACGGCGGTCAGGGCTTGTACGAGCAGTACTTC | TRBV11-2 | - | - | TRBJ2-7
CAWSVNREAEAFF | TGTGCCTGGAGTGTAAATAGGGAGGCTGAAGCTTTCTTT | TRBV30 | once | - | TRBJ1-1
CAWSPGDRQGSPLHF | TGTGCCTGGAGTCCGGGGGACAGGCAAGGGTCACCCCTCCACTTT | TRBV30 | - | TRBD1 | TRBJ1-6
CASTPGAGGNQPQHF | TGTGCCAGTACCCCAGGGGCCGGGGGCAATCAGCCCCAGCATTTT | TRBV19 | - | - | TRBJ1-5
CASSIGWTVGIYEQYF | TGTGCCAGTAGTATAGGTTGGACAGTGGGGATCTACGAGCAGTACTTC | TRBV19 | - | - | TRBJ2-7
CASSAEGVGNEQFF | TGTGCCAGCAGCGCCGAGGGGGTTGGTAATGAGCAGTTCTTC | TRBV9 | - | - | TRBJ2-1
CASSESGSAGELFF | TGCGCCAGCAGCGAAAGCGGGAGTGCCGGGGAGCTGTTTTTT | TRBV5-1 | - | TRBD2 | TRBJ2-2
CAWTYRGRGEKLFF | TGTGCCTGGACCTACAGGGGAAGGGGTGAAAAACTGTTTTTT | TRBV30 | - | TRBD1 | TRBJ1-4
CASKAGGRNEQFF | TGTGCCAGCAAAGCGGGAGGGCGAAATGAGCAGTTCTTC | TRBV6-5 | - | TRBD2 | TRBJ2-1
CASKDRERSPLHF | TGTGCCAGCAAGGACAGGGAGAGGTCACCCCTCCACTTT | TRBV12-3/TRBV12-4 | - | TRBD1 | TRBJ1-6
CASTGGGEQYF | TGTGCCAGCACGGGGGGTGGTGAGCAGTACTTC | TRBV28 | - | TRBD2 | TRBJ2-7
CASSRDSSGNTIYF | TGCGCCAGCAGCCGGGACAGCTCTGGAAACACCATATATTTT | TRBV5-1 | once | TRBD1 | TRBJ1-3